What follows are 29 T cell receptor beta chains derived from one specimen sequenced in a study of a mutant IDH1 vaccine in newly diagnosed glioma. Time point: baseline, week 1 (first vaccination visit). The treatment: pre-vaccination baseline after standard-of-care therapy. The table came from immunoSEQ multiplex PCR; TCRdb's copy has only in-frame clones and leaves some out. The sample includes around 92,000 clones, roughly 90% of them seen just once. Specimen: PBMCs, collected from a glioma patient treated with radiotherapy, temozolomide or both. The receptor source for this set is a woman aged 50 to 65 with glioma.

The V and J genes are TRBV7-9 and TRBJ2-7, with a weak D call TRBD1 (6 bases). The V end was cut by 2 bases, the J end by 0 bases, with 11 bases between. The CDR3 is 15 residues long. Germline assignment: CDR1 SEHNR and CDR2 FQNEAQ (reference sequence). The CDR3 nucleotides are TGTGCCAGCAGCTTACAGGGGTCCACCTCCTACGAGCAGTACTTC. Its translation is CASSLQGSTSYEQYF.

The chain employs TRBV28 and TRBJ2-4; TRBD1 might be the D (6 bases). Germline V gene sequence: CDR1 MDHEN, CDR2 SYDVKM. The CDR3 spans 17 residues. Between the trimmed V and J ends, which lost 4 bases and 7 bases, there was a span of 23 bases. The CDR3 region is CASSSPLGALGENIQYF. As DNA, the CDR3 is TGTGCCAGCAGTTCTCCCCTGGGGGCCCTTGGCGAGAACATTCAGTACTTC.

The CDR3 bases are TGTGCCAGCAGCTTAGTAAGGGGGCAGGGAAATGAGCAGTTCTTC. This encodes CASSLVRGQGNEQFF. The chain recombines TRBV11-2 with TRBJ2-1; 7 bases map to TRBD1. The CDR3 is made up of 15 amino acids. In germline, CDR1 is SGHAT, CDR2 FQNNGV. The V and J ends lost 1 base and 7 bases, in that order; junction bases with no gene match: 7.

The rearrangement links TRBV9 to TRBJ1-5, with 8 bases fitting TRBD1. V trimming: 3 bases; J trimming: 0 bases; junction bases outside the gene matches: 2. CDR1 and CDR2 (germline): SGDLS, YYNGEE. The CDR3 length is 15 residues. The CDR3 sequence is CASSGQGNSNQPQHF. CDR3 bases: TGTGCCAGCAGCGGACAGGGGAATAGCAATCAGCCCCAGCATTTT. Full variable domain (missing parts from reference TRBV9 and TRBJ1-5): DSGVTQTPKHLITATGQRVTLRCSPRSGDLSVYWYQQSLDQGLQFLIQYYNGEERAKGNILERFSAQQFPDLHSELNLSSLELGDSALYFCASSGQGNSNQPQHFGDGTRLSIL.

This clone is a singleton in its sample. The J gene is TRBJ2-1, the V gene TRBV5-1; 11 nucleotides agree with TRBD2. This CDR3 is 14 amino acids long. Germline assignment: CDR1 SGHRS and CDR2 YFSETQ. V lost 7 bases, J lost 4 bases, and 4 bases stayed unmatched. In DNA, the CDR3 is TGCGCCAGCCGGAGGACTAGCGGGTACAATGAGCAGTTCTTC. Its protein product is CASRRTSGYNEQFF.

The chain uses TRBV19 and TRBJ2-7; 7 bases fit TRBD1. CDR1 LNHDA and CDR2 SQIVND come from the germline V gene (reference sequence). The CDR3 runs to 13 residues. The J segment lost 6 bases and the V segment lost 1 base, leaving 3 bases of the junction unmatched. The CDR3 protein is CASSIGAGGEQYF. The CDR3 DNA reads TGTGCCAGTAGTATAGGGGCAGGGGGCGAGCAGTACTTC.

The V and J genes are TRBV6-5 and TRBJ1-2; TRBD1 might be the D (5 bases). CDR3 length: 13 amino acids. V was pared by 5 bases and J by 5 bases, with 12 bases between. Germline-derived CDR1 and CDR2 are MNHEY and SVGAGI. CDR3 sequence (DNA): TGTGCCAGCAGTCGACAGAGCCGTTATGGCTACACCTTC. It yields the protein CASSRQSRYGYTF.

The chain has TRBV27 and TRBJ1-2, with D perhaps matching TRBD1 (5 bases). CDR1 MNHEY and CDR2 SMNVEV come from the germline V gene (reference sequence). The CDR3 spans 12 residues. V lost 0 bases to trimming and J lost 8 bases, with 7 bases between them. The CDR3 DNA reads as TGTGCCAGCAGTTTATCCAGGGAAGGCTACACCTTC. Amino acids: CASSLSREGYTF.

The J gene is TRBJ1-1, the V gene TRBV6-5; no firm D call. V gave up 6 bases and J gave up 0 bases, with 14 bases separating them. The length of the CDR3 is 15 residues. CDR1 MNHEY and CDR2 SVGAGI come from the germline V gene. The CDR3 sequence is CASRSQGTMNTEAFF. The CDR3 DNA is TGTGCCAGCAGATCACAAGGTACAATGAACACTGAAGCTTTCTTT.

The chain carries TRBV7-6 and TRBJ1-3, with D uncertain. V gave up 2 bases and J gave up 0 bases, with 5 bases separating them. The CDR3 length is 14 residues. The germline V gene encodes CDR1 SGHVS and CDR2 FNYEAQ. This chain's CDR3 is CASSLRGSGNTIYF. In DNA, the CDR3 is TGTGCCAGCAGCTTACGGGGCTCTGGAAACACCATATATTTT.

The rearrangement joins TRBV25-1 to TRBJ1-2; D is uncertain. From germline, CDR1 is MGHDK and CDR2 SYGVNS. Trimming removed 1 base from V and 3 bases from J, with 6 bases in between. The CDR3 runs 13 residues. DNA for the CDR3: TGTGCCAGCAGTGAATCAGGTTACTATGGCTACACCTTC. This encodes CASSESGYYGYTF.

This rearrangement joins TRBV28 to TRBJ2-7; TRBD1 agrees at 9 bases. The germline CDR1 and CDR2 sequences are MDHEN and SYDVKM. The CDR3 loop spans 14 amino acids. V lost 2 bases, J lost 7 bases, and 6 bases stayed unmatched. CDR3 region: CASSLTRQGGEQYF. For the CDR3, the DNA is TGTGCCAGCAGTTTAACGCGACAGGGGGGAGAGCAGTACTTC.

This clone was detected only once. For the CDR3, the DNA is TGTGCCAGCACCTCCTTCGGGCGCTATGGCTACACCTTC. Translating it yields CASTSFGRYGYTF. The chain couples TRBV27 to TRBJ1-2; D unclear. This CDR3 spans 13 amino acids. Trimming stripped 7 bases from V and 4 bases from J, with 13 bases between. Per the germline V gene, CDR1 is MNHEY and CDR2 is SMNVEV (reference sequence).

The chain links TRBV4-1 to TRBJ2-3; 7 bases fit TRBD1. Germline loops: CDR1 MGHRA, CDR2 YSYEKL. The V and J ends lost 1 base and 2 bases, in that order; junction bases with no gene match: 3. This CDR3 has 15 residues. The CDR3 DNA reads TGCGCCAGCAGCCAAGCGGGACAGCTCACAGATACGCAGTATTTT. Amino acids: CASSQAGQLTDTQYF.

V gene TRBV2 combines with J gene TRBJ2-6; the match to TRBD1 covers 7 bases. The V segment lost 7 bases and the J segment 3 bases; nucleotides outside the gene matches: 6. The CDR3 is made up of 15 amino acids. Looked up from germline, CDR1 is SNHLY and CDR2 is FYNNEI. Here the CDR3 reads CASILDRDGANVLTF. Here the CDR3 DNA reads TGTGCCAGCATTCTCGACAGGGATGGGGCCAACGTCCTGACTTTC.

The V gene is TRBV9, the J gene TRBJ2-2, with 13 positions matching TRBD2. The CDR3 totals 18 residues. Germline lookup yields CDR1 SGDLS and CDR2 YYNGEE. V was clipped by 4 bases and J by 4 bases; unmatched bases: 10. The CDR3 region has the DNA TGTGCCAGCAGCACAAGACTAGCGGGAGGAGGCGGCACCGGGGAGCTGTTTTTT. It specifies CASSTRLAGGGGTGELFF.

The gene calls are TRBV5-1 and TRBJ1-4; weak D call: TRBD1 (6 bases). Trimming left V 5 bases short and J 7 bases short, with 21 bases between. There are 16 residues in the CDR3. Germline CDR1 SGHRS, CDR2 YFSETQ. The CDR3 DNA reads TGCGCCAGCAGATATGATACAGGGTGGGGTAGTGAAAAACTGTTTTTT. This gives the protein CASRYDTGWGSEKLFF.

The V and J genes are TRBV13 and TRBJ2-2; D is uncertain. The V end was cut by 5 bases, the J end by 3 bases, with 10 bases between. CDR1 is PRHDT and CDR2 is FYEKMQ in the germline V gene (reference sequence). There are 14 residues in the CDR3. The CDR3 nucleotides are TGTGCCAGCAGCCCAATAGTCCACACCGGGGAGCTGTTTTTT. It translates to CASSPIVHTGELFF.

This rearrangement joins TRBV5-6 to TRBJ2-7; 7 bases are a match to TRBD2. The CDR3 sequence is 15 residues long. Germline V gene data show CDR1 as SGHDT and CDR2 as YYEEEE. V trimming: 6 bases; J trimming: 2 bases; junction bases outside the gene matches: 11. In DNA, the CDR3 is TGTGCCAGCACAACGGGGGGACTTGGGGCCTACGAGCAGTACTTC. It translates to CASTTGGLGAYEQYF.

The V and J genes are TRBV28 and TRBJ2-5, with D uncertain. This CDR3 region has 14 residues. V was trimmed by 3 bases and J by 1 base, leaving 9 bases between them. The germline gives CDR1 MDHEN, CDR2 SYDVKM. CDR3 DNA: TGTGCCAGCAGTTTTGTCAGAATCCAAGAGACCCAGTACTTC. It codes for CASSFVRIQETQYF. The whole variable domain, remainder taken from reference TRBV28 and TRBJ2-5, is DVKVTQSSRYLVKRTGEKVFLECVQDMDHENMFWYRQDPGLGLRLIYFSYDVKMKEKGDIPEGYSVSREKKERFSLILESASTNQTSMYLCASSFVRIQETQYFGPGTRLLVL.

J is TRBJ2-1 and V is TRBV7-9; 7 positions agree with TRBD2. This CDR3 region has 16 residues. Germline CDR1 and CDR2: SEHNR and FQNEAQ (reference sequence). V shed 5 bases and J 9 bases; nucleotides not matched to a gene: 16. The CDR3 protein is CASSPGVGGSGGEQFF. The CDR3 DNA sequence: TGTGCCAGCAGCCCGGGGGTGGGCGGGAGCGGTGGTGAGCAGTTCTTC.

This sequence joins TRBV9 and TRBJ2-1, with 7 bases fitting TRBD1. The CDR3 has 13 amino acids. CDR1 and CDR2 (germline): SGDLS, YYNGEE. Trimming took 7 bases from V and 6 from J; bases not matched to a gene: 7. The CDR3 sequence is CASGTVNRNEQFF. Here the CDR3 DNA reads TGTGCCAGCGGGACAGTTAATCGCAATGAGCAGTTCTTC.

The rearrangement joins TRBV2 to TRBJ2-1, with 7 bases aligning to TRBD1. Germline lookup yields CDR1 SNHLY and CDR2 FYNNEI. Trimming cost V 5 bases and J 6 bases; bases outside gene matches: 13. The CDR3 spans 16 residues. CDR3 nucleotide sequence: TGTGCCAGCAGTTTTGAGGGGGCGGCCCCCCCCAATGAGCAGTTCTTC. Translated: CASSFEGAAPPNEQFF.

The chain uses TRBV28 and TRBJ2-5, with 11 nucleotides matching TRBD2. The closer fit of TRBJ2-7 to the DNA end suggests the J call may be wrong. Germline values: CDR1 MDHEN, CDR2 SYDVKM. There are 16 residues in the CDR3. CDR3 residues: CASSFETSGSGDEQYF. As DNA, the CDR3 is TGTGCCAGCAGTTTTGAAACTAGCGGGAGCGGTGACGAGCAGTACTTC.

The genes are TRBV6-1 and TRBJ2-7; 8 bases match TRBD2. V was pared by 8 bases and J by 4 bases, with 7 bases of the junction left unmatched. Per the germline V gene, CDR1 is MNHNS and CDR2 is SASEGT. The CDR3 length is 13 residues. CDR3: CASARAGEYEQYF. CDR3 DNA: TGTGCCAGCGCGAGAGCGGGAGAATACGAGCAGTACTTC.

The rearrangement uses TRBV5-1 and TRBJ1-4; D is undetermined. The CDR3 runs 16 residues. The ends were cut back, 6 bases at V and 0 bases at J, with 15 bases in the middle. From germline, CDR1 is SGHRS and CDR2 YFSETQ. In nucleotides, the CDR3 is TGCGCCAGCAAAAGCGGGGTATTTGCAACTAATGAAAAACTGTTTTTT. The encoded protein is CASKSGVFATNEKLFF.

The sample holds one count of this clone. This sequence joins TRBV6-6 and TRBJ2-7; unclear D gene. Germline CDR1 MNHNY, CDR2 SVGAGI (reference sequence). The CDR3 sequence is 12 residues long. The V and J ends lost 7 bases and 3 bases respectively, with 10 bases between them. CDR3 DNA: TGTGCCAGCAAGGGAAGCCTCTACGAGCAGTACTTC. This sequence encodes CASKGSLYEQYF.

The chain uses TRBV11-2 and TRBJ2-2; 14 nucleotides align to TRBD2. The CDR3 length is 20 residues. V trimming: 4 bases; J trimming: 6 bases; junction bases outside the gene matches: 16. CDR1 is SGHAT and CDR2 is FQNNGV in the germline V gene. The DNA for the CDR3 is TGTGCCAGCAGCTCAGATCCGGGACAGGGGACTAGCGGGAGATCCGGGGAGCTGTTTTTT. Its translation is CASSSDPGQGTSGRSGELFF.

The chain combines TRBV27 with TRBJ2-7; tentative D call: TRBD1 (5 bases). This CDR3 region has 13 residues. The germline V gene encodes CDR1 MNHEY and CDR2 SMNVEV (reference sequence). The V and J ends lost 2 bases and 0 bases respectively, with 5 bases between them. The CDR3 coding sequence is TGTGCCAGCAGTTTAGGACACTCCTACGAGCAGTACTTC. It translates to CASSLGHSYEQYF.